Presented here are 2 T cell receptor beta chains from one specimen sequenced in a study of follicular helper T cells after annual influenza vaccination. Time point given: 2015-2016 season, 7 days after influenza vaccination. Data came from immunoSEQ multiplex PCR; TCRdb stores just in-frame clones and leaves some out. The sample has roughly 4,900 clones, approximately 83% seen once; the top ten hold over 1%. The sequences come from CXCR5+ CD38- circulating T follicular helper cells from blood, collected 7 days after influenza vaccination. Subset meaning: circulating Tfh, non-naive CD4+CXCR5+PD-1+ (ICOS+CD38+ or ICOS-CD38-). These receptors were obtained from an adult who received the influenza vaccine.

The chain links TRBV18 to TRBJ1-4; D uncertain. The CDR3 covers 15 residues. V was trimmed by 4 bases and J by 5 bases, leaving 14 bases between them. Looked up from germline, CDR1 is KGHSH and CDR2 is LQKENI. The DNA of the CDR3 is TGTGCCAGCTCACGGAGTGGCGGACTCAATGAAAAACTGTTTTTT. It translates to CASSRSGGLNEKLFF.

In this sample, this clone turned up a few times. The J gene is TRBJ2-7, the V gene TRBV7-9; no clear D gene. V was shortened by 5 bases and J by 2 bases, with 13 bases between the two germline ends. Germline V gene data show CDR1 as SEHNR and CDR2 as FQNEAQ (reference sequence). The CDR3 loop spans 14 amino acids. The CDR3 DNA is TGTGCCAGCAGCCCCATTGCTTTGCCCTACGAGCAGTACTTC. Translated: CASSPIALPYEQYF.